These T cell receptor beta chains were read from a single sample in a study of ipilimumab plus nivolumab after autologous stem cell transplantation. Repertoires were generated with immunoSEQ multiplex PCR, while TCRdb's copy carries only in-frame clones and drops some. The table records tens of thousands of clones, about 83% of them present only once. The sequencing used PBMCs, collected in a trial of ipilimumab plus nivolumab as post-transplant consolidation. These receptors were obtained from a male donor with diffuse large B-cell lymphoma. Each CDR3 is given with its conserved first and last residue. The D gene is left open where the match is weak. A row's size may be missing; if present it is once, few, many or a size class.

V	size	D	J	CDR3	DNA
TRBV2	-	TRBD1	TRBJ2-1	CASSEGPGTGVNEQFF	TGTGCCAGCAGTGAGGGGCCCGGGACAGGGGTCAATGAGCAGTTCTTC
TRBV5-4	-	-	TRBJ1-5	CASSLDGSDNQPQHF	TGTGCCAGCAGCTTGGACGGGTCCGACAATCAGCCCCAGCATTTT
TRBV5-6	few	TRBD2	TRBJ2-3	CASSRKTGLAGSTDTQYF	TGTGCCAGCAGCCGAAAGACCGGACTAGCGGGGAGCACAGATACGCAGTATTTT
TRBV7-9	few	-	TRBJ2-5	CASSLGGAQETQYF	TGTGCCAGCAGCTTAGGGGGGGCACAAGAGACCCAGTACTTC
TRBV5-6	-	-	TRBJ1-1	CASSIVLNTEAFF	TGTGCCAGCAGCATCGTCCTAAACACTGAAGCTTTCTTT
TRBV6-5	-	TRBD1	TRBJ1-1	CASIQRRGRVTEAFF	TGTGCCAGCATTCAAAGGAGGGGGCGCGTCACTGAAGCTTTCTTT
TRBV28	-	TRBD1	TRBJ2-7	CASSLGDSWTYEQYF	TGTGCCAGCAGTTTGGGGGACAGCTGGACCTACGAGCAGTACTTC
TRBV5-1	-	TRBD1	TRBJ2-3	CASSLTGESTDTQYF	TGCGCCAGCAGCCTGACAGGGGAAAGCACAGATACGCAGTATTTT
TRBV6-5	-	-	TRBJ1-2	CASSLRTATDNYGYTF	TGTGCCAGCAGTTTGCGGACAGCAACTGATAACTATGGCTACACCTTC
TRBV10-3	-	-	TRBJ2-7	CAISGGAVSSYEQYF	TGTGCCATCAGTGGAGGAGCGGTGAGCTCCTACGAGCAGTACTTC
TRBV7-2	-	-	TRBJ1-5	CASSKSGNQPQHF	TGTGCCAGCAGCAAATCAGGGAATCAGCCCCAGCATTTT
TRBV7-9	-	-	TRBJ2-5	CASSSGGEGQETQYF	TGTGCCAGCAGCTCTGGGGGAGAAGGGCAAGAGACCCAGTACTTC
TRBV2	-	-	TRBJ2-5	CASSGESQETQYF	TGTGCCAGCAGTGGGGAGTCCCAAGAGACCCAGTACTTC
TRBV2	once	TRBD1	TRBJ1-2	CASSSLGQDYGYTF	TGTGCCAGCAGTTCTCTAGGACAGGACTATGGCTACACCTTC
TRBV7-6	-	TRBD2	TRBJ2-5	CASSRRRGQETQYF	TGTGCCAGCAGCCGGCGGCGGGGGCAAGAGACCCAGTACTTC
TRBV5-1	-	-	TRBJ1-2	CASSYSGKGYGYTF	TGCGCCAGCAGCTATTCAGGAAAGGGTTATGGCTACACCTTC
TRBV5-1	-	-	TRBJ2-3	CASSGRDSTDTQYF	TGCGCCAGCAGCGGAAGGGACAGCACAGATACGCAGTATTTT
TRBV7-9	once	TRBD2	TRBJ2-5	CASSPGTSVPTQYF	TGTGCCAGCAGTCCCGGGACTAGCGTACCGACCCAGTACTTC
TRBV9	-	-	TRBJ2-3	CASSAVASAGTQYF	TGTGCCAGCAGCGCGGTGGCTAGCGCGGGGACGCAGTATTTT
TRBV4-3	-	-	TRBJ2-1	CASSQEPGNNEQFF	TGCGCCAGCAGCCAAGAACCCGGTAACAATGAGCAGTTCTTC
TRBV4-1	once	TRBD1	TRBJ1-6	CASSHRQGRGPGSYNSPLHF	TGCGCCAGCAGCCACCGACAGGGAAGAGGTCCAGGCTCCTATAATTCACCCCTCCACTTT
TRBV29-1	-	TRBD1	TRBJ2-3	CSVLLRGQVQDTQYF	TGCAGCGTCCTTCTGAGGGGGCAAGTTCAAGATACGCAGTATTTT
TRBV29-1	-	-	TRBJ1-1	CSGTGHLNTEAFF	TGCAGCGGAACGGGACATCTGAACACTGAAGCTTTCTTT
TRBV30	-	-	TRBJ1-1	CAWSGQTSTEAFF	TGTGCCTGGTCCGGACAGACGAGCACTGAAGCTTTCTTT
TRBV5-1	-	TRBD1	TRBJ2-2	CASRPTGGGNTGELFF	TGCGCCAGCAGGCCGACAGGGGGTGGCAACACCGGGGAGCTGTTTTTT
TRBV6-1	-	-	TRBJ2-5	CASSELSRSQYF	TGTGCCAGCAGTGAGTTAAGTCGTTCCCAGTACTTC
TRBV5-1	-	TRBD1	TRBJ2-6	CASSYTGTGASGANVLTF	TGCGCCAGCAGCTACACCGGGACAGGGGCCTCTGGGGCCAACGTCCTGACTTTC
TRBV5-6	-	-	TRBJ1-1	CASNSRGENTEAFF	TGTGCCAGCAACAGTAGGGGCGAGAACACTGAAGCTTTCTTT
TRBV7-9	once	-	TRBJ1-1	CASSLESVQNTEAFF	TGTGCCAGCAGCTTAGAATCGGTTCAGAACACTGAAGCTTTCTTT
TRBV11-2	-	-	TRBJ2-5	CASSFGLQETQYF	TGTGCCAGCAGCTTCGGACTCCAAGAGACCCAGTACTTC
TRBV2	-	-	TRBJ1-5	CASAGGGGNQPQHF	TGTGCCAGCGCGGGGGGGGGCGGCAATCAGCCCCAGCATTTT
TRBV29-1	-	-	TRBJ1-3	CSVGLGTGNTIYF	TGCAGCGTGGGGTTGGGGACCGGAAACACCATATATTTT
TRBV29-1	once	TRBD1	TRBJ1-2	CSVSFRDRGVTYGYTF	TGCAGCGTCTCCTTCCGGGACAGGGGCGTCACCTATGGCTACACCTTC
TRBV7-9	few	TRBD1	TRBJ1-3	CASSILWTGSGNTIYF	TGTGCCAGCAGCATACTTTGGACAGGGAGTGGAAACACCATATATTTT
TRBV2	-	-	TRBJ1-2	CASSERSYGYTF	TGTGCCAGCAGTGAGCGGAGCTATGGCTACACCTTC
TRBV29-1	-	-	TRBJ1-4	CSVTGKATNEKLFF	TGCAGCGTTACCGGGAAAGCAACTAATGAAAAACTGTTTTTT
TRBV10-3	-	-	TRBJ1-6	CAISGRSGPNSPLHF	TGTGCCATCAGCGGCCGATCGGGACCTAATTCACCCCTCCACTTT
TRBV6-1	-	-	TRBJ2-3	CASSDEPIGTQYF	TGTGCCAGCAGTGATGAGCCTATCGGTACGCAGTATTTT
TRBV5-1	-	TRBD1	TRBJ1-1	CASSPGGRGALSNTEAFF	TGCGCCAGCAGCCCAGGGGGGAGGGGAGCCCTCTCGAACACTGAAGCTTTCTTT
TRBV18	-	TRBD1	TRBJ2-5	CASSIGGRLGNQETQYF	TGTGCCAGCTCGATAGGGGGCCGGCTGGGGAACCAAGAGACCCAGTACTTC
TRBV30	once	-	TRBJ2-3	CAWRDSRDTQYF	TGTGCCTGGAGAGATAGTAGGGATACGCAGTATTTT
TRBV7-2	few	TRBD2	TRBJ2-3	CASSKLADTQYF	TGTGCCAGCAGCAAACTAGCGGATACGCAGTATTTT
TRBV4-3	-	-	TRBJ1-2	CASSPKTGNYGYTF	TGCGCCAGCAGCCCCAAGACAGGAAACTATGGCTACACCTTC
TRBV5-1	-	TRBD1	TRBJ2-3	CASSRRQGGGTDTQYF	TGCGCCAGCAGCCGTCGACAGGGGGGTGGCACAGATACGCAGTATTTT
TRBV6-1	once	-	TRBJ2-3	CASSELQGPDTQYF	TGTGCCAGCAGTGAACTACAGGGACCAGATACGCAGTATTTT
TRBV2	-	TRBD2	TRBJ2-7	CASSSGTSGGIEQYF	TGTGCCAGCAGTTCCGGGACTAGCGGGGGTATCGAGCAGTACTTC
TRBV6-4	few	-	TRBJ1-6	CARRAGIEPLHF	TGTGCCCGAAGGGCCGGGATTGAACCCCTCCACTTT
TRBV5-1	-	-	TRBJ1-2	CASSLFLQGANYGYTF	TGCGCCAGCAGCCTCTTCCTACAGGGAGCGAACTATGGCTACACCTTC
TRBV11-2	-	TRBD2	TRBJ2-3	CASSLRRGVRDTQYF	TGTGCCAGCAGCTTAAGGCGGGGGGTTCGAGATACGCAGTATTTT
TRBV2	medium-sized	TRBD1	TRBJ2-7	CATNAGTGTYEQYF	TGTGCCACCAACGCCGGGACAGGGACCTACGAGCAGTACTTC
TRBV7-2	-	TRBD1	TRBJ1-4	CASSLVGQGALEKLFF	TGTGCCAGCAGCTTAGTAGGACAGGGGGCTCTAGAAAAACTGTTTTTT
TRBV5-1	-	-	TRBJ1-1	CASSRTEMNTEAFF	TGCGCCAGCTCAAGGACAGAAATGAACACTGAAGCTTTCTTT
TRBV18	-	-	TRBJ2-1	CASSAQGYEQFF	TGTGCCAGCTCAGCGCAGGGATATGAGCAGTTCTTC